These T cell receptor beta chains were read from a single sample in a study of T cell responses to AZD1222 COVID-19 vaccine. Assay used: immunoSEQ multiplex PCR; TCRdb lists only in-frame clones, some missing. The sample shows about 130,000 clones, 92% of them seen only once. Here the sequenced sample was peripheral blood, taken on day 0 of AZD1222 vaccination. The receptors originated from an adult in good health. The CDR3 runs from the conserved cysteine through the conserved F or W. Each record gives: V gene, D gene, clone size, J gene, CDR3 protein, CDR3 DNA. D genes are given only for firm matches. Expanded clones get a size class; other rows say once, few or many, or leave the size out.

TRBV5-4	TRBD1	once	TRBJ2-7	CASSIGQGSYEQYF	TGTGCCAGCAGCATCGGACAGGGTTCCTACGAGCAGTACTTC
TRBV10-3	-	-	TRBJ1-5	CAISDGNQPQHF	TGTGCCATCAGTGATGGGAATCAGCCCCAGCATTTT
TRBV24-1	TRBD1	-	TRBJ1-2	CATSDFIFDRVNYGYTF	TGTGCCACCAGTGATTTTATCTTCGACAGGGTGAACTATGGCTACACCTTC
TRBV5-6	-	-	TRBJ1-6	CASSLRHANSPLHF	TGTGCCAGCAGCTTGCGGCACGCTAATTCACCCCTCCACTTT
TRBV5-4	-	-	TRBJ1-4	CASSRTGERGEKLFF	TGTGCCAGCAGCCGAACCGGGGAAAGGGGGGAAAAACTGTTTTTT
TRBV19	-	-	TRBJ1-5	CASNGGNQPQHF	TGTGCCAGTAACGGGGGGAATCAGCCCCAGCATTTT
TRBV28	TRBD1	-	TRBJ2-1	CATYVGDSRDNEQFF	TGTGCCACCTACGTGGGGGACAGTCGGGACAATGAGCAGTTCTTC
TRBV7-2	TRBD1	-	TRBJ2-7	CASSLVIGTGGYEQYF	TGTGCCAGCAGCTTAGTAATAGGGACAGGGGGGTACGAGCAGTACTTC
TRBV5-5	-	-	TRBJ2-3	CASSLLLVAGTDTQYF	TGTGCCAGCAGCTTGTTGTTGGTGGCAGGCACAGATACGCAGTATTTT
TRBV7-6	-	-	TRBJ1-3	CASSSSVGAHSGNTIYF	TGTGCCAGCAGCTCTAGCGTCGGGGCCCACTCTGGAAACACCATATATTTT
TRBV7-2	TRBD1	-	TRBJ1-3	CASSLGQHQNTIYF	TGTGCCAGCAGCTTGGGACAGCACCAAAACACCATATATTTT
TRBV18	TRBD1	few	TRBJ1-3	CASSNGQGSGNTIYF	TGTGCCAGCTCAAACGGACAGGGCTCTGGAAACACCATATATTTT
TRBV18	TRBD2	-	TRBJ2-5	CASSPPLRGGLWETQYF	TGTGCCAGCTCTCCGCCGTTGCGGGGGGGCCTGTGGGAGACCCAGTACTTC
TRBV6-5	-	-	TRBJ1-2	CASSYSPRNNYGYTF	TGTGCCAGCAGTTACTCCCCCCGAAATAACTATGGCTACACCTTC
TRBV5-1	-	-	TRBJ1-6	CASSPGQHSPLHF	TGCGCCAGCAGCCCGGGTCAACATTCACCCCTCCACTTT
TRBV18	TRBD1	once	TRBJ1-3	CASSPQGQGAGNTIYF	TGTGCCAGCTCACCACAGGGACAGGGGGCTGGAAACACCATATATTTT
TRBV7-2	TRBD1	-	TRBJ2-7	CASSLVPPAGGKYEQYF	TGTGCCAGCAGCTTAGTTCCCCCGGCAGGGGGTAAATACGAGCAGTACTTC
TRBV5-1	-	-	TRBJ1-1	CASSFSRGTEAFF	TGCGCCAGCAGCTTTTCTCGGGGGACTGAAGCTTTCTTT
TRBV6-6	-	-	TRBJ1-5	CASSYSQASQPQHF	TGTGCCAGCAGTTACTCGCAGGCTAGTCAGCCCCAGCATTTT
TRBV14	TRBD1	-	TRBJ2-6	CASRFDRGSANVLTF	TGTGCCAGCAGATTCGACAGGGGTTCTGCCAACGTCCTGACTTTC
TRBV6-6	-	-	TRBJ1-2	CASSPEIPNYGYTF	TGTGCCAGCAGTCCAGAAATCCCTAACTATGGCTACACCTTC
TRBV5-1	TRBD1	-	TRBJ2-7	CASSLDRAYEQYF	TGCGCCAGCAGCCTCGACAGGGCCTACGAGCAGTACTTC
TRBV2	-	-	TRBJ1-6	CAVPVGGFENSPLHF	TGTGCCGTCCCGGTGGGGGGTTTTGAAAATTCACCCCTCCACTTT
TRBV5-4	-	-	TRBJ2-4	CASSPPNTQLPQSIQYF	TGTGCCAGCAGCCCTCCCAATACACAACTCCCTCAAAGCATTCAGTACTTC
TRBV2	TRBD1	-	TRBJ2-7	CASSLDRGGEQYF	TGTGCCAGCAGTTTGGACAGGGGAGGAGAGCAGTACTTC
TRBV11-3	-	-	TRBJ2-3	CASSSQIGTDTQYF	TGTGCCAGCAGCTCCCAGATAGGAACAGATACGCAGTATTTT
TRBV18	TRBD1	-	TRBJ2-3	CASPPGQASLITDTQYF	TGTGCCAGCCCACCGGGACAGGCATCTTTAATCACAGATACGCAGTATTTT
TRBV5-4	TRBD2	-	TRBJ2-1	CASSPSGGGFNEQFF	TGTGCCAGCAGCCCAAGCGGGGGGGGCTTTAATGAGCAGTTCTTC